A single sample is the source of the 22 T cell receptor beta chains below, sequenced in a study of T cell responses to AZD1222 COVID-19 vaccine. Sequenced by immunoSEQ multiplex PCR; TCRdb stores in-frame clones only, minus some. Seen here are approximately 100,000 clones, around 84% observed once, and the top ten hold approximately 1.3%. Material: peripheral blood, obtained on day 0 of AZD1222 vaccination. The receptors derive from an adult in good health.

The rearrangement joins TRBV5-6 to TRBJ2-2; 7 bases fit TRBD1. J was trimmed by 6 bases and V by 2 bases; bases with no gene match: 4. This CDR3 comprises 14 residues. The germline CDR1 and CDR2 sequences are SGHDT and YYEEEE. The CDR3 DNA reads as TGTGCCAGCAGCTTAAGGACAGGTCCCGGGGAGCTGTTTTTT. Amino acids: CASSLRTGPGELFF.

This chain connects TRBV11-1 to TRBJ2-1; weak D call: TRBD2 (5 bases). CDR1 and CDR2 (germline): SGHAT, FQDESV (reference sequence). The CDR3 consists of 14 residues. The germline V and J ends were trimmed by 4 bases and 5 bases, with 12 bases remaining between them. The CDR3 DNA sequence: TGTGCCAGCAGCTCCGCACCCGGGGACAATGAGCAGTTCTTC. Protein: CASSSAPGDNEQFF. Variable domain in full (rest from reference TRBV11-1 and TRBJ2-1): EAEVAQSPRYKITEKSQAVAFWCDPISGHATLYWYRQILGQGPELLVQFQDESVVDDSQLPKDRFSAERLKGVDSTLKIQPAELGDSAMYLCASSSAPGDNEQFFGPGTRLTVL.

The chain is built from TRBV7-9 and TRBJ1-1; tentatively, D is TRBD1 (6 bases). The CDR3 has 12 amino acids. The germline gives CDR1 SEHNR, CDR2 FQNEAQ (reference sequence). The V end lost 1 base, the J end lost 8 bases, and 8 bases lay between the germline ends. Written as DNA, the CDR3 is TGTGCCAGCAGCTTAGTTGACAGGGAAGCTTTCTTT. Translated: CASSLVDREAFF.

The DNA for the CDR3 is TGTGCCAGCAGGGCCGCGGGGCATGGGACTAATGAAAAACTGTTTTTT. It yields the protein CASRAAGHGTNEKLFF. This chain uses TRBV2 with TRBJ1-4, with D tentatively TRBD1 (5 bases). This CDR3 spans 16 amino acids. CDR1 and CDR2 from the germline V gene are SNHLY and FYNNEI. V was pared by 6 bases and J by 2 bases, with 16 bases between.

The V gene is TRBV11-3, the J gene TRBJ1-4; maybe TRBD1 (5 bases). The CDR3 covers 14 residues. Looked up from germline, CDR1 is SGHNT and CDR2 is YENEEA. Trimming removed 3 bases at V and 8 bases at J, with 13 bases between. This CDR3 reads CASSLARVCEKLFF. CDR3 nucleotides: TGTGCCAGCAGCTTGGCCAGGGTATGCGAAAAACTGTTTTTT.

DNA for the CDR3: TGTGCCAGCAGCCTCCGGACGGCGGGAGATACGCAGTATTTT. Translating it yields CASSLRTAGDTQYF. The chain joins TRBV7-2 to TRBJ2-3; possible D gene TRBD2, 5 bases. Germline CDR1 is SGHTA and CDR2 is FQGNSA. Between the trimmed V and J ends, which lost 5 bases and 5 bases, there was a span of 14 bases. This CDR3 has 14 amino acids.

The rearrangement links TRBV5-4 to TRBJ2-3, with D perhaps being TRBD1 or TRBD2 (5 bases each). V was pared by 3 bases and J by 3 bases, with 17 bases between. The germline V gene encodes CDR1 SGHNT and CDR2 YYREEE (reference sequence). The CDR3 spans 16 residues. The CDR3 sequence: CASSSISGRTTDTQYF. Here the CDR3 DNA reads TGTGCCAGCAGCTCTATCTCGGGACGGACAACAGATACGCAGTATTTT.

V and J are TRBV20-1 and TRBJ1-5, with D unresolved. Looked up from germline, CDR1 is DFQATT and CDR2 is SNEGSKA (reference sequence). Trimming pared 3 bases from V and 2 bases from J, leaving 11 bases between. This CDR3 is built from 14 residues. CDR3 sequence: CSASLGRGNQPQHF. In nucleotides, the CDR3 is TGCAGTGCTAGTTTGGGTAGGGGCAATCAGCCCCAGCATTTT.

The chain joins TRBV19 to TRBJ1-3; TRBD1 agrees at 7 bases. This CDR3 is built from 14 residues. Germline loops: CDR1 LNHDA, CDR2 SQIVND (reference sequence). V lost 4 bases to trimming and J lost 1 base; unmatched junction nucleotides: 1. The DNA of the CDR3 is TGTGCCAGTAGTAGACAGGGATCTGGAAACACCATATATTTT. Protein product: CASSRQGSGNTIYF. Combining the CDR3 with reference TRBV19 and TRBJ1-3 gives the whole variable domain DGGITQSPKYLFRKEGQNVTLSCEQNLNHDAMYWYRQDPGQGLRLIYYSQIVNDFQKGDIAEGYSVSREKKESFPLTVTSAQKNPTAFYLCASSRQGSGNTIYFGEGSWLTVV.

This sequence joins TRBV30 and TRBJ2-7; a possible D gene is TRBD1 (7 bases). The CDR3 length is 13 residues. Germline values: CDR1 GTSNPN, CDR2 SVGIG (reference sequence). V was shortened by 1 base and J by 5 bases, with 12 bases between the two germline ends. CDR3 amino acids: CAWSAVRGDEQYF. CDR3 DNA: TGTGCCTGGAGTGCAGTCAGGGGGGACGAGCAGTACTTC.

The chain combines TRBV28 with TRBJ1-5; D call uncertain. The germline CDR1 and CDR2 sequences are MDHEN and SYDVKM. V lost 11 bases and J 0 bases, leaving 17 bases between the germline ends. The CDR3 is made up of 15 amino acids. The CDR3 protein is CAVQTEPYSNQPQHF. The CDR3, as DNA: TGTGCCGTGCAGACGGAACCTTATAGCAATCAGCCCCAGCATTTT.

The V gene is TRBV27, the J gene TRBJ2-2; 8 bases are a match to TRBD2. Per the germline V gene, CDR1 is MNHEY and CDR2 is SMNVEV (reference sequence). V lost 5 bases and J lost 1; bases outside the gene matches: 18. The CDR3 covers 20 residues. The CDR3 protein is CASSPTGTRLFLENTGELFF. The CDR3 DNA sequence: TGTGCCAGCAGTCCTACCGGGACTAGACTATTCCTAGAGAACACCGGGGAGCTGTTTTTT.

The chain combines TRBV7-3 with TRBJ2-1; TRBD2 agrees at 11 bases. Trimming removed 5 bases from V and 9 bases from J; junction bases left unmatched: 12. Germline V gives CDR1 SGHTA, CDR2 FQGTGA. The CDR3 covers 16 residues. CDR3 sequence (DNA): TGTGCCAGCAGCCCGAACCCACTAGCGGGAGTCGGTGAGCAGTTCTTC. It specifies CASSPNPLAGVGEQFF. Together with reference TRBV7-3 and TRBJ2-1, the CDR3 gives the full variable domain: GAGVSQTPSNKVTEKGKYVELRCDPISGHTALYWYRQSLGQGPEFLIYFQGTGAADDSGLPNDRFFAVRPEGSVSTLKIQRTERGDSAVYLCASSPNPLAGVGEQFFGPGTRLTVL.

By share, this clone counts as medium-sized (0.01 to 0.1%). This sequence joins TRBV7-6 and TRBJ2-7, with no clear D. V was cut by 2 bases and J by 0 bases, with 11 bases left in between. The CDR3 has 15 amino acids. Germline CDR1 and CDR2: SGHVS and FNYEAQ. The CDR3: CASSLQDGDSYEQYF. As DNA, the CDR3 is TGTGCCAGCAGCTTACAGGACGGTGACTCCTACGAGCAGTACTTC.

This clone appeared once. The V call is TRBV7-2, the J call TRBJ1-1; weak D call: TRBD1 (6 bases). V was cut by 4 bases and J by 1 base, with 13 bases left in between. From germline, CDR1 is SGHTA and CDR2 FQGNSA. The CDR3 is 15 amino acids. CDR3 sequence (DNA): TGTGCCAGCAGCTCTACAGGGTCTACGAACACTGAAGCTTTCTTT. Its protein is CASSSTGSTNTEAFF. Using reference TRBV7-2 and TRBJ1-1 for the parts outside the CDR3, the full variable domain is GAGVSQSPSNKVTEKGKDVELRCDPISGHTALYWYRQSLGQGLEFLIYFQGNSAPDKSGLPSDRFSAERTGGSVSTLTIQRTQQEDSAVYLCASSSTGSTNTEAFFGQGTRLTVV.

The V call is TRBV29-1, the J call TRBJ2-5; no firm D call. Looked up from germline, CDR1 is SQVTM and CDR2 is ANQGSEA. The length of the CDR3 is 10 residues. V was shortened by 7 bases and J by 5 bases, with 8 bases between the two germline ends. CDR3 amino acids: CSAEEETQYF. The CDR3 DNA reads TGCAGCGCCGAAGAGGAGACCCAGTACTTC.

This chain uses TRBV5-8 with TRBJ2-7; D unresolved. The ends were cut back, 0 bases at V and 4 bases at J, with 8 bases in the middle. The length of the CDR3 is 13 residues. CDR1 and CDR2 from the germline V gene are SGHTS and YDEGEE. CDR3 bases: TGTGCCAGCAGCTTGGGGATGGGTTACGAGCAGTACTTC. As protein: CASSLGMGYEQYF. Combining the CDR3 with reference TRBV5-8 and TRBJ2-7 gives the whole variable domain EAGVTQSPTHLIKTRGQQATLRCSPISGHTSVYWYQQALGLGLQFLLWYDEGEERNRGNFPPRFSGRQFPNYSSELNVNALELEDSALYLCASSLGMGYEQYFGPGTRLTVT.

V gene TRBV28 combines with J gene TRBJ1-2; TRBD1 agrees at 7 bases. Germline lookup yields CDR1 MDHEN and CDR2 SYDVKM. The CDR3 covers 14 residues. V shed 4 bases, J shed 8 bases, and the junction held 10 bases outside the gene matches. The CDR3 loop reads CASSYGTAPLGYTF. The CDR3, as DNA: TGTGCCAGCAGTTATGGGACAGCCCCCCTGGGCTACACCTTC.

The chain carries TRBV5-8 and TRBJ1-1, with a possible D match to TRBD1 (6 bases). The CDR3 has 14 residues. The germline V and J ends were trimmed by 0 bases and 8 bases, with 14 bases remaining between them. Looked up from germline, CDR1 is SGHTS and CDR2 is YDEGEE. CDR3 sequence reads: CASSLEVQGTEAFF. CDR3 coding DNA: TGTGCCAGCAGCTTGGAAGTACAGGGAACCGAAGCTTTCTTT.

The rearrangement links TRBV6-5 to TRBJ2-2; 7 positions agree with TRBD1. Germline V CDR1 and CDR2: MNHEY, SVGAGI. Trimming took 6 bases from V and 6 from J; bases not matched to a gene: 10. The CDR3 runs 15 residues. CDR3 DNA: TGTGCCAGCAGACCAGACAGGGCTCTCGCCGGGGAGCTGTTTTTT. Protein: CASRPDRALAGELFF.

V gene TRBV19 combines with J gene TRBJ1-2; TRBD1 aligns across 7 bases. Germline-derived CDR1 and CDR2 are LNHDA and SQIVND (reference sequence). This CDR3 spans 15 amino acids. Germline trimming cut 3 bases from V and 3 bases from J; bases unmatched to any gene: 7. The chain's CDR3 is CASSILPGQDYGYTF. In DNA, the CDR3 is TGTGCCAGTAGTATCCTCCCTGGACAGGACTATGGCTACACCTTC.

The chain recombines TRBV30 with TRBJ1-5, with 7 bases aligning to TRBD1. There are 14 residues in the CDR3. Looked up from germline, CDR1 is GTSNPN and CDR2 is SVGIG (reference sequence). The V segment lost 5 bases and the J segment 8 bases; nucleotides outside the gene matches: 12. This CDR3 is CAWDRRGGAEPQHF. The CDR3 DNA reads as TGTGCCTGGGACCGAAGAGGGGGCGCGGAGCCCCAGCATTTT. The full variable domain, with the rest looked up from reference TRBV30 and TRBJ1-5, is SQTIHQWPATLVQPVGSPLSLECTVEGTSNPNLYWYRQAAGRGLQLLFYSVGIGQISSEVPQNLSASRPQDRQFILSSKKLLLSDSGFYLCAWDRRGGAEPQHFGDGTRLSIL.